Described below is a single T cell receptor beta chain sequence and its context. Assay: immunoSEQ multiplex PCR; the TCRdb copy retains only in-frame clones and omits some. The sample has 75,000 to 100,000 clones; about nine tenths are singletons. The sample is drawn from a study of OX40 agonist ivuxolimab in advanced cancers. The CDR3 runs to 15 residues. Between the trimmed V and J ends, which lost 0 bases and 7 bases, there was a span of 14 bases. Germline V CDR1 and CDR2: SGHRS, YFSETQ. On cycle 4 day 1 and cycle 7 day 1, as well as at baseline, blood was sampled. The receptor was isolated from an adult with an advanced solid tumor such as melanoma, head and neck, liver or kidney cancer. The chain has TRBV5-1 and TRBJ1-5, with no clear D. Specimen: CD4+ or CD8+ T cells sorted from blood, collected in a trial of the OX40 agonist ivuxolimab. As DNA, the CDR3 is TGCGCCAGCAGCTTGGGGGCAAACGAAGGGCAGCCCCAGCATTTT. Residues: CASSLGANEGQPQHF.